The 24 T cell receptor beta chains given below trace back to one sample, sequenced in a study of OX40 agonist ivuxolimab in advanced cancers. Assay used: immunoSEQ multiplex PCR; TCRdb lists only in-frame clones, some missing. Seen here are tens of thousands of clones, roughly 90% observed once, and the top ten hold 18%. The sequencing used CD4+ or CD8+ T cells sorted from blood, collected in a trial of the OX40 agonist ivuxolimab. The source is an adult with an advanced solid tumor such as melanoma, head and neck, liver or kidney cancer.

The gene calls are TRBV9 and TRBJ2-7; 7 nucleotides align to TRBD1. Germline loops: CDR1 SGDLS, CDR2 YYNGEE. The V segment lost 0 bases and the J segment 4 bases; nucleotides outside the gene matches: 4. The CDR3 length is 14 residues. The CDR3 DNA sequence: TGTGCCAGCAGCGTAGGAGACAGGGCTTACGAGCAGTACTTC. Translating it yields CASSVGDRAYEQYF.

The chain uses TRBV28 and TRBJ2-5; 11 nucleotides align to TRBD2. Germline assignment: CDR1 MDHEN and CDR2 SYDVKM. The CDR3 is made up of 15 amino acids. V shed 6 bases and J 5 bases; nucleotides not matched to a gene: 8. This CDR3 is CASSPATSGAETQYF. CDR3 coding DNA: TGTGCCAGCAGCCCCGCGACTAGCGGGGCGGAGACCCAGTACTTC.

The chain has TRBV4-1 and TRBJ1-1, with unresolved D. The CDR3 consists of 10 residues. Germline CDR1 reads MGHRA; CDR2 reads YSYEKL. V lost 6 bases and J lost 8, with 7 bases in between. The CDR3 here is CASRGSEAFF. As DNA, the CDR3 is TGCGCCAGCAGGGGGTCCGAAGCTTTCTTT.

The CDR3 sequence: CASSPSSGLFNQPQHF. CDR3 DNA: TGTGCCAGCTCACCCTCCTCTGGGCTCTTTAATCAGCCCCAGCATTTT. V is TRBV18 and J is TRBJ1-5; D is undetermined. Trimming took 3 bases from V and 4 from J, leaving 16 bases between them. Germline assignment: CDR1 KGHSH and CDR2 LQKENI. The CDR3 spans 16 residues.

This clone appeared once. CDR3 nucleotides: TGTGCCAGCAGTGATATTCAGAACAATGAGCAGTTCTTC. This encodes CASSDIQNNEQFF. The V and J genes are TRBV6-1 and TRBJ2-1; D uncertain. V dropped 3 bases and J dropped 5 bases, with 8 bases sitting between them. The length of the CDR3 is 13 residues. Germline V lookup: CDR1 MNHNS, CDR2 SASEGT.

The chain joins TRBV10-3 to TRBJ2-5; 9 bases line up with TRBD2. This CDR3 has 16 amino acids. Germline CDR1 reads ENHRY; CDR2 reads SYGVKD. J was trimmed by 5 bases and V by 4 bases; bases with no gene match: 11. Here the CDR3 DNA reads TGTGCCATCAGTGGGGGACTAGCAGAAGGGCGCGAGACCCAGTACTTC. Encoded protein: CAISGGLAEGRETQYF.

V is TRBV7-9 and J is TRBJ2-7; D possibly corresponds to TRBD1 (5 bases). The V end lost 4 bases, the J end lost 6 bases, and 13 bases lay between the germline ends. Germline V gene data show CDR1 as SEHNR and CDR2 as FQNEAQ (reference sequence). The CDR3 extends over 13 amino acids. The CDR3 coding sequence is TGTGCCAGCAGCTCGGCTGACAGCATCGAGCAGTACTTC. It codes for CASSSADSIEQYF.

This chain uses TRBV29-1 with TRBJ2-3; 10 bases match TRBD2. The CDR3 spans 16 residues. Looked up from germline, CDR1 is SQVTM and CDR2 is ANQGSEA. The V segment lost 3 bases and the J segment 2 bases; nucleotides outside the gene matches: 8. The CDR3 coding sequence is TGCAGCGTTGAGTTTCGAGCGGGGGGGCCCACAGATACGCAGTATTTT. It codes for CSVEFRAGGPTDTQYF.

This chain joins TRBV6-5 and TRBJ1-2; D uncertain. Per germline, CDR1 MNHEY and CDR2 SVGAGI. There are 13 residues in the CDR3. V was shortened by 3 bases and J by 4 bases, with 9 bases between the two germline ends. In DNA, the CDR3 is TGTGCCAGCAGTTATGAGCCCTTCTATGGCTACACCTTC. Translating gives CASSYEPFYGYTF.

This rearrangement joins TRBV11-2 to TRBJ2-3, with D hard to call. Trimming stripped 4 bases from V and 4 bases from J, with 12 bases between. The CDR3 has 14 amino acids. Germline CDR1 reads SGHAT; CDR2 reads FQNNGV. Here the CDR3 DNA reads TGTGCCAGCAGCTACACAAGACCGTCAGATACGCAGTATTTT. Translated, it gives CASSYTRPSDTQYF. Filled out from reference TRBV11-2 and TRBJ2-3, the complete variable domain reads EAGVAQSPRYKIIEKRQSVAFWCNPISGHATLYWYQQILGQGPKLLIQFQNNGVVDDSQLPKDRFSAERLKGVDSTLKIQPAKLEDSAVYLCASSYTRPSDTQYFGPGTRLTVL.

The gene calls are TRBV28 and TRBJ2-2; D possibly corresponds to TRBD1 (7 bases). This CDR3 comprises 15 residues. Trimming left V 6 bases short and J 3 bases short, with 14 bases between. In germline, CDR1 is MDHEN, CDR2 SYDVKM. The CDR3 spells CASRPGGTDTGELFF. CDR3 nucleotides: TGTGCCAGCAGGCCAGGGGGGACCGACACCGGGGAGCTGTTTTTT. The whole variable domain, remainder taken from reference TRBV28 and TRBJ2-2, is DVKVTQSSRYLVKRTGEKVFLECVQDMDHENMFWYRQDPGLGLRLIYFSYDVKMKEKGDIPEGYSVSREKKERFSLILESASTNQTSMYLCASRPGGTDTGELFFGEGSRLTVL.

The V gene is TRBV28, the J gene TRBJ1-2, with a tentative D call TRBD1 (5 bases). The CDR3 covers 13 residues. Germline V lookup: CDR1 MDHEN, CDR2 SYDVKM. Trimming removed 2 bases from V and 7 bases from J, with 11 bases in between. The CDR3 DNA reads as TGTGCCAGCAGTTTAGGAACAGGAGGTGGCTACACCTTC. Its translation is CASSLGTGGGYTF.

V usage is TRBV30 and J usage is TRBJ1-1; no reliable D call. Germline V gene lookup returns CDR1 GTSNPN and CDR2 SVGIG (reference sequence). This CDR3 is 12 amino acids long. With 4 bases removed from V and 0 bases from J, the gap between germline ends came to 6 bases. This chain's CDR3 is CAWNDVNTEAFF. The CDR3 DNA follows: TGTGCCTGGAACGATGTGAACACTGAAGCTTTCTTT.

The V gene is TRBV15, the J gene TRBJ1-2; D perhaps matches TRBD1 (6 bases). This CDR3 contains 16 residues. Per the germline V gene, CDR1 is LNHNV and CDR2 is YYDKDF (reference sequence). V lost 0 bases to trimming and J lost 6 bases, with 17 bases between them. The CDR3 sequence is CATSRDQYREPNGYTF. CDR3 DNA sequence: TGTGCCACCAGCAGAGATCAGTACAGGGAGCCGAATGGCTACACCTTC.

CDR3 nucleotide sequence: TGTGCCAGTAGGGACAGGGAAGGTGGGGCCAACGTCCTGACTTTC. This gives the protein CASRDREGGANVLTF. This chain joins TRBV19 and TRBJ2-6; 8 bases map to TRBD1. Germline values: CDR1 LNHDA, CDR2 SQIVND (reference sequence). The CDR3 runs to 15 residues. V gave up 6 bases and J gave up 3 bases; unmatched junction bases: 4. The full variable domain, with the rest looked up from reference TRBV19 and TRBJ2-6, is DGGITQSPKYLFRKEGQNVTLSCEQNLNHDAMYWYRQDPGQGLRLIYYSQIVNDFQKGDIAEGYSVSREKKESFPLTVTSAQKNPTAFYLCASRDREGGANVLTFGAGSRLTVL.

In this sample, this clone turned up once. The chain uses TRBV4-1 and TRBJ2-1; the D is unclear. Trimming stripped 0 bases from V and 5 bases from J, with 5 bases between. The CDR3 covers 13 residues. Germline loops: CDR1 MGHRA, CDR2 YSYEKL. CDR3 nucleotides: TGCGCCAGCAGCCAAGAATCGCACAATGAGCAGTTCTTC. This translates into CASSQESHNEQFF.

The chain carries TRBV7-9 and TRBJ1-1, with a possible D match to TRBD1 (6 bases). CDR3 size: 14 residues. Germline V gene lookup returns CDR1 SEHNR and CDR2 FQNEAQ (reference sequence). V shed 1 base and J shed 3 bases, with 9 bases lying between them. The CDR3 spells CASSLESGDTEAFF. In nucleotides, the CDR3 is TGTGCCAGCAGCTTAGAATCAGGGGACACTGAAGCTTTCTTT. The variable domain in full, completed from reference TRBV7-9 and TRBJ1-1, reads DTGVSQNPRHKITKRGQNVTFRCDPISEHNRLYWYRQTLGQGPEFLTYFQNEAQLEKSRLLSDRFSAERPKGSFSTLEIQRTEQGDSAMYLCASSLESGDTEAFFGQGTRLTVV.

This clone was seen only once. V gene TRBV5-6 combines with J gene TRBJ2-7; 8 bases fit TRBD1. The CDR3 spans 13 residues. The V gene end was trimmed by 3 bases and the J gene end by 6 bases; junction bases not matched to a gene: 5. Germline CDR1 is SGHDT and CDR2 is YYEEEE. The CDR3 sequence: CASSWGTGGEQYF. The CDR3 DNA is TGTGCCAGCAGCTGGGGGACAGGAGGCGAGCAGTACTTC.

The rearrangement links TRBV29-1 to TRBJ1-1; 9 bases are a match to TRBD1. Germline CDR1 SQVTM, CDR2 ANQGSEA. This CDR3 is 12 amino acids long. The V gene end was trimmed by 6 bases and the J gene end by 3 bases; junction bases not matched to a gene: 2. CDR3 in DNA: TGCAGCGTGGGACAGGGTGACACTGAAGCTTTCTTT. This sequence encodes CSVGQGDTEAFF.

The rearrangement joins TRBV5-1 to TRBJ2-3; D remains unclear. Trimming shortened V by 4 bases and J by 6 bases, and 9 bases separated the two germline ends. Germline values: CDR1 SGHRS, CDR2 YFSETQ. The CDR3 contains 12 residues. CDR3 loop: CASSPIGDTQYF. DNA for the CDR3: TGCGCCAGCAGCCCTATTGGGGATACGCAGTATTTT.

J is TRBJ1-1 and V is TRBV5-4; unclear D gene. Germline CDR1 and CDR2: SGHNT and YYREEE (reference sequence). With 2 bases removed from V and 0 bases from J, the gap between germline ends came to 11 bases. CDR3 length: 15 residues. This CDR3 reads CASSLPGYMNTEAFF. In nucleotides, the CDR3 is TGTGCCAGCAGCTTACCCGGTTATATGAACACTGAAGCTTTCTTT.

This rearrangement joins TRBV6-6 to TRBJ1-1; D remains unclear. Per germline, CDR1 MNHNY and CDR2 SVGAGI (reference sequence). The CDR3 length is 12 residues. Trimming removed 5 bases at V and 7 bases at J, with 11 bases between. CDR3: CASSILVGEAFF. CDR3 nucleotide sequence: TGTGCCAGCAGTATCCTCGTTGGTGAAGCTTTCTTT.

This clone has only one observation. This sequence joins TRBV6-6 and TRBJ1-2; D may be TRBD1 (6 bases). Trimming shortened V by 7 bases and J by 7 bases, and 22 bases separated the two germline ends. The germline gives CDR1 MNHNY, CDR2 SVGAGI (reference sequence). This CDR3 has 15 amino acids. CDR3 protein: CASTPAPQGYGGYTF. CDR3 sequence (DNA): TGTGCCAGCACCCCAGCCCCCCAGGGGTACGGTGGCTACACCTTC.

Sample share makes this clone medium-sized. The J gene is TRBJ1-2, the V gene TRBV6-5; no reliable D call. Trimming left V 4 bases short and J 9 bases short, with 12 bases between. This CDR3 comprises 12 residues. The germline CDR1 and CDR2 sequences are MNHEY and SVGAGI. The CDR3 DNA reads TGTGCCAGCAGTTTGGATGGAGTGAGCTACACCTTC. This sequence encodes CASSLDGVSYTF.